This TCR beta chain was sequenced for a study of T cell responses to AZD1222 COVID-19 vaccine. Study overall: Recipients boosted at about 4 weeks or about 12 weeks are pooled. Study-level points and caveats: Among AZD1222 vaccinees, only 5 to 7 were seropositive at baseline.

V lost 2 bases and J 4 bases, leaving 11 bases between the germline ends. This CDR3 comprises 14 residues. Germline V gene data show CDR1 as SGHTA and CDR2 as FQGNSA. In the case of this clone: Its antigen is currently unknown.

Libraries were prepared by immunoSEQ multiplex PCR; TCRdb keeps only in-frame clonotypes and omits some of them. Altogether 100,000 to 150,000 clones are present, 89% being singletons, with the ten largest covering around 1.5%. The sequences come from peripheral blood, collected on day 0 of AZD1222 vaccination. This clonotype was sampled from an adult in good health. This chain connects TRBV7-2 to TRBJ1-1; D gene unclear. The CDR3 DNA reads TGTGCCAGCAGCTTAACTGGCGGGGTCACTGAAGCTTTCTTT. As protein: CASSLTGGVTEAFF.